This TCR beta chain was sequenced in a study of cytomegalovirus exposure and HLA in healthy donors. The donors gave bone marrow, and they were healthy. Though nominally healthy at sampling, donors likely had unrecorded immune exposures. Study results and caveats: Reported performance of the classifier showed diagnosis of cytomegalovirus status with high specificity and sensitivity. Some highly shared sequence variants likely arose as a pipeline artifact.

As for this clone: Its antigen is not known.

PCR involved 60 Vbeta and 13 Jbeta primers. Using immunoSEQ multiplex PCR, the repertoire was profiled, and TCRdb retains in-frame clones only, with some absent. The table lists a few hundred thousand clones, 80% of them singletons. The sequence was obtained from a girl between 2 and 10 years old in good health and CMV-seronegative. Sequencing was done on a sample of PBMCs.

DNA for the CDR3: TGTGCCACCCCGACAGAAAACGGGGAGCTGTTTTTT. Amino acids: CATPTENGELFF. V and J are TRBV25-1 and TRBJ2-2; TRBD1 might be the D (5 bases). With 10 bases removed from V and 7 bases from J, the gap between germline ends came to 13 bases. The CDR3 is 12 amino acids. Germline CDR1 reads MGHDK; CDR2 reads SYGVNS.